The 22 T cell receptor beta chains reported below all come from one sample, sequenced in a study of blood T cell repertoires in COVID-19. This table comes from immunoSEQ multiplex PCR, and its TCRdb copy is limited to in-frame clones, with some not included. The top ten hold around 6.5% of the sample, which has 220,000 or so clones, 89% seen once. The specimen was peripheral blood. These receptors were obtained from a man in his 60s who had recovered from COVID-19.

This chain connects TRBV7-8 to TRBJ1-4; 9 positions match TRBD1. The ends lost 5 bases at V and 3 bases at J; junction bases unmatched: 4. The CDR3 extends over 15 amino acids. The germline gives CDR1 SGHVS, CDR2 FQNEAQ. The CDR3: CASSVRTGANEKLFF. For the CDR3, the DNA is TGTGCCAGCAGCGTTCGGACAGGGGCTAATGAAAAACTGTTTTTT.

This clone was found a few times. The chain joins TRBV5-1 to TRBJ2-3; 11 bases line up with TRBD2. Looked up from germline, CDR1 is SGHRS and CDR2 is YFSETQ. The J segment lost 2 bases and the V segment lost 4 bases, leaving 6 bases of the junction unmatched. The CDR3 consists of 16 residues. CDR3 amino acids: CASSLGTSGYTDTQYF. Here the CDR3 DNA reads TGCGCCAGCAGCCTGGGGACTAGCGGATACACAGATACGCAGTATTTT. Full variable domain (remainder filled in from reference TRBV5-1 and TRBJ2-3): KAGVTQTPRYLIKTRGQQVTLSCSPISGHRSVSWYQQTPGQGLQFLFEYFSETQRNKGNFPGRFSGRQFSNSRSEMNVSTLELGDSALYLCASSLGTSGYTDTQYFGPGTRLTVL.

This chain's CDR3 is CASSIGEGASKHF. The DNA for the CDR3 is TGTGCCAGTAGTATAGGAGAAGGGGCGTCCAAACATTTT. The chain joins TRBV19 to TRBJ1-5; possible D gene TRBD1, 5 bases. Germline V gene data show CDR1 as LNHDA and CDR2 as SQIVND (reference sequence). The CDR3 has 13 residues. Trimming left V 1 base short and J 16 bases short, with 17 bases between. Full variable domain (rest looked up from reference TRBV19 and TRBJ1-5): DGGITQSPKYLFRKEGQNVTLSCEQNLNHDAMYWYRQDPGQGLRLIYYSQIVNDFQKGDIAEGYSVSREKKESFPLTVTSAQKNPTAFYLCASSIGEGASKHFGDGTRLSIL.

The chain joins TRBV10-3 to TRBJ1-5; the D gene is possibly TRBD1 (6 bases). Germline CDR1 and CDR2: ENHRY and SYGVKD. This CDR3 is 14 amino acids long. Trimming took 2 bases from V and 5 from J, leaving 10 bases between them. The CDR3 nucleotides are TGTGCCATCAGTGAGAGGGGGAGGGATCAGCCCCAGCATTTT. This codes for CAISERGRDQPQHF.

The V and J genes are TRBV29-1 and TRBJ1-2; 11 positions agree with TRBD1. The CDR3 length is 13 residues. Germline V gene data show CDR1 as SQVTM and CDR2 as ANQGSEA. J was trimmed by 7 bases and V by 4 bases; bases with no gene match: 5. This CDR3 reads CSVGDRGTGGYTF. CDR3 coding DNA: TGCAGCGTTGGGGACAGGGGGACGGGTGGCTACACCTTC.

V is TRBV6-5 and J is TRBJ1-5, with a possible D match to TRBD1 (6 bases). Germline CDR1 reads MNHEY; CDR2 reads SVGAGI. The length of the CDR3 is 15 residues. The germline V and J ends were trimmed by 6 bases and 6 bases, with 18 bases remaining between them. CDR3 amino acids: CASRDGQGYGQPQHF. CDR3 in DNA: TGTGCCAGCAGAGACGGGCAGGGGTACGGTCAGCCCCAGCATTTT.

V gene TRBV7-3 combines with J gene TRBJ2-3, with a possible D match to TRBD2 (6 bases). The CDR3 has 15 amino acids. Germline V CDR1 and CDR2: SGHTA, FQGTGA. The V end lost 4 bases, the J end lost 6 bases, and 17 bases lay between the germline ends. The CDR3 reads CASSYTGLPLDTQYF. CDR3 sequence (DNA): TGTGCCAGCAGCTACACGGGACTTCCTTTGGATACGCAGTATTTT.

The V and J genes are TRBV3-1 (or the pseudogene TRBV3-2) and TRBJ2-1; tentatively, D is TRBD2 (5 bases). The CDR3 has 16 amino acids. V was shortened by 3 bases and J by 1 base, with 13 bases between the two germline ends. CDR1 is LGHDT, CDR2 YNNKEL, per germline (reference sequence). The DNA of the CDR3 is TGTGCCAGCAGCCATGGTGGGAGTCTGTCCTACAATGAGCAGTTCTTC. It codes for CASSHGGSLSYNEQFF.

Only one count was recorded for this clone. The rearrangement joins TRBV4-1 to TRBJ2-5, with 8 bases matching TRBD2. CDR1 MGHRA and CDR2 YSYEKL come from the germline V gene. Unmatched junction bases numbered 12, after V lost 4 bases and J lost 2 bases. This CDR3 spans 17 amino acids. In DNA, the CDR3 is TGCGCCAGCAGCCTAGGACTGGCGGGGGGAAAACAAGAGACCCAGTACTTC. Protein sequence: CASSLGLAGGKQETQYF.

The CDR3 loop reads CASSSNRAGGYTF. The CDR3 nucleotides are TGTGCCAGCAGCTCAAACAGGGCGGGTGGCTACACCTTC. V usage is TRBV5-6 and J usage is TRBJ1-2; D is possibly TRBD1 (6 bases). V was trimmed by 3 bases and J by 7 bases, leaving 13 bases between them. CDR1 SGHDT and CDR2 YYEEEE come from the germline V gene. The CDR3 has 13 amino acids.

CDR3 coding DNA: TGTGCCAGCAGCCCAGGGGTTTCTGTGGGGAAAGAGACCCAGTACTTC. It yields the protein CASSPGVSVGKETQYF. The rearrangement uses TRBV3-1 (or the pseudogene TRBV3-2) and TRBJ2-5, with D maybe TRBD1 (6 bases). Germline CDR1 and CDR2: LGHDT and YNNKEL (reference sequence). The CDR3 has 16 amino acids. V was cut by 4 bases and J by 3 bases, with 18 bases left in between.

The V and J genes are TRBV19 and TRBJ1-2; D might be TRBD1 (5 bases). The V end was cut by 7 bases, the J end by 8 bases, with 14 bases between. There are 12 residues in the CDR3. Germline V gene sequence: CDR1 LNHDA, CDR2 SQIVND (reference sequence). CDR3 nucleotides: TGTGCCAGTACCGGCTGGGGGGTCGGCTACACCTTC. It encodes CASTGWGVGYTF. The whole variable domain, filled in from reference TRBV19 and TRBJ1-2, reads DGGITQSPKYLFRKEGQNVTLSCEQNLNHDAMYWYRQDPGQGLRLIYYSQIVNDFQKGDIAEGYSVSREKKESFPLTVTSAQKNPTAFYLCASTGWGVGYTFGSGTRLTVV.

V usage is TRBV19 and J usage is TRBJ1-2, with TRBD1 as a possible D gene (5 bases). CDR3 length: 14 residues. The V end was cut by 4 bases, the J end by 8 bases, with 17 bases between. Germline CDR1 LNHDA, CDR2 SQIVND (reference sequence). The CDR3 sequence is CASSTTPTVFGYTF. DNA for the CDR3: TGTGCCAGTAGTACGACCCCGACAGTTTTCGGCTACACCTTC.

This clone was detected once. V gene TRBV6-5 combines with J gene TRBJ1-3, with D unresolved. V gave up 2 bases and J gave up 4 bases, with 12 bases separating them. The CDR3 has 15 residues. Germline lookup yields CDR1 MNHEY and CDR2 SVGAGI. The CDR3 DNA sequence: TGTGCCAGCAGTTACCCCGGAGGGTTCGGAAACACCATATATTTT. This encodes CASSYPGGFGNTIYF.

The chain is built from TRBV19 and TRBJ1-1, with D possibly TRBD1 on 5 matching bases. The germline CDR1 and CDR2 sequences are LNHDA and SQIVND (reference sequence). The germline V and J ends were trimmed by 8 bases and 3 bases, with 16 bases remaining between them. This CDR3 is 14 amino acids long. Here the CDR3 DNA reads TGTGCCAGTGGCCGGGGGGTATTGTACACTGAAGCTTTCTTT. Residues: CASGRGVLYTEAFF.

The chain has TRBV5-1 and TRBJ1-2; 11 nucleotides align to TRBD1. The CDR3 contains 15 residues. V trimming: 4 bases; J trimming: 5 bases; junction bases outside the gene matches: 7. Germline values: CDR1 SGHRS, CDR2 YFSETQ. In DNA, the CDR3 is TGCGCCAGCAGCAGGACAGGGGGCCCGGGGTATGGCTACACCTTC. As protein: CASSRTGGPGYGYTF.

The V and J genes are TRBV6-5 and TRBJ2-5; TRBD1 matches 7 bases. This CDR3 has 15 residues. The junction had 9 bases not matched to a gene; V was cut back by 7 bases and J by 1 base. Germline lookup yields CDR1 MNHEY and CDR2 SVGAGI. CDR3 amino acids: CASTNMGQSQETQYF. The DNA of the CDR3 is TGTGCCAGCACCAATATGGGACAGAGCCAAGAGACCCAGTACTTC.

The CDR3 DNA reads TGTGCCAGCAGACGGGGGTTAGCTCAAGATACGCAGTATTTT. Its protein is CASRRGLAQDTQYF. This chain links TRBV6-5 with TRBJ2-3, with D perhaps TRBD2 (6 bases). Trimming removed 6 bases from V and 5 bases from J, with 15 bases in between. Germline V gene data show CDR1 as MNHEY and CDR2 as SVGAGI. CDR3 length: 14 residues.

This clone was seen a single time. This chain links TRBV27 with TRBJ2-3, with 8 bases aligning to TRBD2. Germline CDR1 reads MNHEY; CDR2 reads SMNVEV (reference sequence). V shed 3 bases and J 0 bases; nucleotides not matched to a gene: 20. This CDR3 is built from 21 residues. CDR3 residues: CASSFRTLGSGASTSTDTQYF. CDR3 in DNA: TGTGCCAGCAGTTTTCGAACCCTAGGTAGCGGGGCGAGTACTAGCACAGATACGCAGTATTTT.

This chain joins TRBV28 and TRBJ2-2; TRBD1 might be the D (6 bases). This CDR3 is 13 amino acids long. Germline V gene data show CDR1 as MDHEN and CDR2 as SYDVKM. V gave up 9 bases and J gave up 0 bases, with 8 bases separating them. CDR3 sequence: CASQGPNTGELFF. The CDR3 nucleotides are TGTGCCAGTCAGGGGCCGAACACCGGGGAGCTGTTTTTT.

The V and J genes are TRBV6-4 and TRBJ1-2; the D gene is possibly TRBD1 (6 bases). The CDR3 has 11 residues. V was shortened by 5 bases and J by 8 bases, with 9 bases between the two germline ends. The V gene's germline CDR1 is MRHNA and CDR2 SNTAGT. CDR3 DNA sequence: TGTGCCAGCAGTACAGGGATCGGCTACACCTTC. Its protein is CASSTGIGYTF.

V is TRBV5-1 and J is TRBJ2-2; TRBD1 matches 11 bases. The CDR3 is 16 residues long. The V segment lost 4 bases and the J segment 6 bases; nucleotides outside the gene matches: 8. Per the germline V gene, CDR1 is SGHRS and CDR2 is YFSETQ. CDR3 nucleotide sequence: TGCGCCAGCAGCCCAACGGGACAGGGGGTACCCGGGGAGCTGTTTTTT. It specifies CASSPTGQGVPGELFF.